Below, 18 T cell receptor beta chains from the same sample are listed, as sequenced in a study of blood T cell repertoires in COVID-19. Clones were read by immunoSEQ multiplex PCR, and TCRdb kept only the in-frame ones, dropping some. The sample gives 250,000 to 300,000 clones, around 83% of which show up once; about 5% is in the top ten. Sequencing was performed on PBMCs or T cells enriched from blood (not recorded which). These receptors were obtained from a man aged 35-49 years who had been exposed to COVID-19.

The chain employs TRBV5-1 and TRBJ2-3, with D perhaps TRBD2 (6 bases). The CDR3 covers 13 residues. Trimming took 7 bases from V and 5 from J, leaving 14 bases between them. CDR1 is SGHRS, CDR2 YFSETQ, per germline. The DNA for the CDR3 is TGCGCCAGCGGGGGGAGAGGTGGAGATACGCAGTATTTT. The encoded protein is CASGGRGGDTQYF. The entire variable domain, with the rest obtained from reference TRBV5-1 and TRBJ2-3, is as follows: KAGVTQTPRYLIKTRGQQVTLSCSPISGHRSVSWYQQTPGQGLQFLFEYFSETQRNKGNFPGRFSGRQFSNSRSEMNVSTLELGDSALYLCASGGRGGDTQYFGPGTRLTVL.

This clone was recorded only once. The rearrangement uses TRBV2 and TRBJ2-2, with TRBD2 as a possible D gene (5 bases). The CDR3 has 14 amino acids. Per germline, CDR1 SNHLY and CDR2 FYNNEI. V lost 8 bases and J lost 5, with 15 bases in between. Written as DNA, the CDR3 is TGTGCCAGCCGTACGGCGGGTGGTACCGGGGAGCTGTTTTTT. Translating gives CASRTAGGTGELFF.

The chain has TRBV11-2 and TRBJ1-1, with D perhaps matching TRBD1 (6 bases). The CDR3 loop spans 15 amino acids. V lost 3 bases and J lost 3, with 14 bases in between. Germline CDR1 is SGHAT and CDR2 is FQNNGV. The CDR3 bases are TGTGCCAGCAGCTTCGGTAGGGGGTTGGACACTGAAGCTTTCTTT. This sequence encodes CASSFGRGLDTEAFF.

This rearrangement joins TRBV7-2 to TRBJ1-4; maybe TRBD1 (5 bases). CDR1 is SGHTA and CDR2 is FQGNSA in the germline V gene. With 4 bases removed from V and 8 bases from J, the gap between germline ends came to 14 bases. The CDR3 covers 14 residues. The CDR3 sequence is CASSSSQWGEKLFF. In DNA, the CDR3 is TGTGCCAGCAGCTCCAGCCAATGGGGCGAAAAACTGTTTTTT.

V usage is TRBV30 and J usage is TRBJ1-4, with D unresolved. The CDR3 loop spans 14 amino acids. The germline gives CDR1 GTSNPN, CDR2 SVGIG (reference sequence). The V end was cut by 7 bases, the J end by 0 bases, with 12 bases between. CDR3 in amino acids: CALSRSATNEKLFF. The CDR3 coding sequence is TGTGCCTTGTCACGGAGTGCAACTAATGAAAAACTGTTTTTT.

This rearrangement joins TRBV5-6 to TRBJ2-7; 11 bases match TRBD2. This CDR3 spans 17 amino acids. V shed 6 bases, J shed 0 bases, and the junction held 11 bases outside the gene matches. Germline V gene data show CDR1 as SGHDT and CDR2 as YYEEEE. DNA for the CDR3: TGTGCCAGCACCCTCGGACTAGCGGGTGCCCTCTCCTACGAGCAGTACTTC. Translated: CASTLGLAGALSYEQYF.

The DNA for the CDR3 is TGTGCCAGCAGCTTAGAGTGGGAGGGGCCCCAGCATTTT. Protein: CASSLEWEGPQHF. The chain couples TRBV7-9 to TRBJ1-5; D unresolved. The CDR3 runs 13 residues. V lost 1 base and J 9 bases, leaving 10 bases between the germline ends. Germline V gives CDR1 SEHNR, CDR2 FQNEAQ (reference sequence).

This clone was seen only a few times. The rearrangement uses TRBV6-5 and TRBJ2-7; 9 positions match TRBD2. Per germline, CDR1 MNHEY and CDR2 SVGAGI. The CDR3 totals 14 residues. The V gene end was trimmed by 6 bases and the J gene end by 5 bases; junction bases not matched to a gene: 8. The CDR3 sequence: CASRTAGGIHEQYF. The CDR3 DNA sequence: TGTGCCAGCAGGACAGCGGGAGGCATCCACGAGCAGTACTTC.

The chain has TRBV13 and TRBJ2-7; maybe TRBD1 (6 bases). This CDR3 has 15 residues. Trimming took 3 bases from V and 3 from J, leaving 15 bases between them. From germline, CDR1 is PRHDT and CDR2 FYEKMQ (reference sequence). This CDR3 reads CASSLRTEVGYEQYF. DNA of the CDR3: TGTGCCAGCAGCTTGAGGACAGAGGTTGGCTACGAGCAGTACTTC.

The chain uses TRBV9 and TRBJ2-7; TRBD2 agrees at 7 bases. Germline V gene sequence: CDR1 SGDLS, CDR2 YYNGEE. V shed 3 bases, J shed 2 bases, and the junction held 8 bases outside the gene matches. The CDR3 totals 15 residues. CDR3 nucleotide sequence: TGTGCCAGCAGCGCGGGAGGCGGGAGCGCCTACGAGCAGTACTTC. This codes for CASSAGGGSAYEQYF.

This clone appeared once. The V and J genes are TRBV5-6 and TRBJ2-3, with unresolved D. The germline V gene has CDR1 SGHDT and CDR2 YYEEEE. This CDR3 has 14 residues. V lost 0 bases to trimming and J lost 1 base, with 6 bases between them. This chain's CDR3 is CASSLGVRTDTQYF. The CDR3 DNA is TGTGCCAGCAGCTTGGGAGTCCGCACAGATACGCAGTATTTT.

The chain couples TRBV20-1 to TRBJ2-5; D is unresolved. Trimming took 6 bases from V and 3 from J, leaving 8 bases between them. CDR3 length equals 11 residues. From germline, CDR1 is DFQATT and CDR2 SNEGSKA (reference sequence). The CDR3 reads CSATAEETQYF. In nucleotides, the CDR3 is TGCAGTGCCACCGCGGAAGAGACCCAGTACTTC.

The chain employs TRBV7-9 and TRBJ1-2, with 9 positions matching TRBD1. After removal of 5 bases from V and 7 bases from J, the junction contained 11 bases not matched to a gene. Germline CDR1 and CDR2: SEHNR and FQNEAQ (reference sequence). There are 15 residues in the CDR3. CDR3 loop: CASSIDTTGGSGYTF. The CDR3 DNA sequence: TGTGCCAGCAGCATCGATACTACAGGGGGCTCTGGCTACACCTTC.

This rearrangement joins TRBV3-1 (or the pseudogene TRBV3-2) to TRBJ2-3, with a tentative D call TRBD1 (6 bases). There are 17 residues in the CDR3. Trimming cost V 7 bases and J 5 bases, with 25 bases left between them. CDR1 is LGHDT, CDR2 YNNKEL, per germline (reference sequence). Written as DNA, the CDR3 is TGTGCCAGCACCTCATCTGGGGGCCTCTTAGGGGTAGATACGCAGTATTTT. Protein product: CASTSSGGLLGVDTQYF.

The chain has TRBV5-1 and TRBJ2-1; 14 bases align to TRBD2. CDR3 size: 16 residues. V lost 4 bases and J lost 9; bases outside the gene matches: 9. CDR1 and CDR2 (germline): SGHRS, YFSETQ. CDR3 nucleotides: TGCGCCAGCAGCGAAGGGACTAGCGGGAGAGGTTCTGAGCAGTTCTTC. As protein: CASSEGTSGRGSEQFF. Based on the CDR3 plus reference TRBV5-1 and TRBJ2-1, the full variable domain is KAGVTQTPRYLIKTRGQQVTLSCSPISGHRSVSWYQQTPGQGLQFLFEYFSETQRNKGNFPGRFSGRQFSNSRSEMNVSTLELGDSALYLCASSEGTSGRGSEQFFGPGTRLTVL.

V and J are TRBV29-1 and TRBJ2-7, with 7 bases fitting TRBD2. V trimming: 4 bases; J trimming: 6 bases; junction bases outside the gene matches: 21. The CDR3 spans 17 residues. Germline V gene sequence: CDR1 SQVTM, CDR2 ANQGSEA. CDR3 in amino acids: CSVVSYGGLKAPPEQYF. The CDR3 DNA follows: TGCAGCGTTGTATCATATGGGGGACTAAAAGCCCCCCCCGAGCAGTACTTC.

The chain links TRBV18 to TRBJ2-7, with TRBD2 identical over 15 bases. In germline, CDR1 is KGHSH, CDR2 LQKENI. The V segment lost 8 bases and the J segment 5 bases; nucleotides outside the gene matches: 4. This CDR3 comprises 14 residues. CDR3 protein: CASRGLAGGHEQYF. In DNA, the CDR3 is TGTGCCAGCAGGGGACTAGCGGGAGGTCACGAGCAGTACTTC.

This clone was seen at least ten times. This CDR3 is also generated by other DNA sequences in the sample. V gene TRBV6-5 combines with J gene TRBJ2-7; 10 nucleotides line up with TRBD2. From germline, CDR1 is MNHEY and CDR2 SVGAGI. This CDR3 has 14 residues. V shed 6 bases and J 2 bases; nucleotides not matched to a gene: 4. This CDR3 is CASSPGLAAYEQYF. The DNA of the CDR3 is TGTGCCAGCAGCCCAGGACTAGCGGCCTACGAGCAGTACTTC.